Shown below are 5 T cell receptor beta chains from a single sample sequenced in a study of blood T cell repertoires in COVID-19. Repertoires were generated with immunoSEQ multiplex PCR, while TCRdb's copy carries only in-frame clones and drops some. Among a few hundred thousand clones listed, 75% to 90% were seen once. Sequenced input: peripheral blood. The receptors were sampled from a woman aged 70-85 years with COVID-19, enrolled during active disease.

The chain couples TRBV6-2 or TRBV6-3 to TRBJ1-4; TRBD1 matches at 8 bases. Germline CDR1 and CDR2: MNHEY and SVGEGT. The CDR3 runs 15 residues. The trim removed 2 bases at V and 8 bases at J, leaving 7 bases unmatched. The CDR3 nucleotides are TGTGCCAGCAGTTACCCCGGACAGGGAGGAGAAAAACTGTTTTTT. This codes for CASSYPGQGGEKLFF.

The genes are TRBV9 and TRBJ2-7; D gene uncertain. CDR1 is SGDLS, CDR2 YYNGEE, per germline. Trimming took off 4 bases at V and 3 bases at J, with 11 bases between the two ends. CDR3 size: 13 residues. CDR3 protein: CASSPYGSYEQYF. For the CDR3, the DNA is TGTGCCAGCAGCCCCTACGGTAGCTACGAGCAGTACTTC.

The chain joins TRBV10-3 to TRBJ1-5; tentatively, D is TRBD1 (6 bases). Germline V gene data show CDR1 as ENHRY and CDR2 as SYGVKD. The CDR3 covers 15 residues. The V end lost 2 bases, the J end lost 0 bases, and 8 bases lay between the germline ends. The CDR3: CAISEVDSSNQPQHF. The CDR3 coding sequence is TGTGCCATCAGTGAGGTGGACAGTAGCAATCAGCCCCAGCATTTT.

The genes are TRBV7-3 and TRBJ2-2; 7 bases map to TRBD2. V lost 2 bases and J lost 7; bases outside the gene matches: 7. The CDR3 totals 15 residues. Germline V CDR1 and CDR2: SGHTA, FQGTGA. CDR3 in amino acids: CASSLAGEPGGELFF. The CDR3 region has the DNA TGTGCCAGCAGCTTAGCGGGAGAGCCGGGCGGGGAGCTGTTTTTT.

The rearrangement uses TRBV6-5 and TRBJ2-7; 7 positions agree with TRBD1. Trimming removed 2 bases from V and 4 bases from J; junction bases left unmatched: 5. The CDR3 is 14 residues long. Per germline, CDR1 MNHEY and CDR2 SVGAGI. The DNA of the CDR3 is TGTGCCAGCAGTTACGAGGGACAGACTTACGAGCAGTACTTC. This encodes CASSYEGQTYEQYF.